Sequencing of this T cell receptor (beta chain) was carried out in a study of T cell repertoires in cytomegalovirus infection. As for the study in general: Matching HLA type and CMV infection were both indicated by public TCR beta signatures.

In TCRdb, the reads were re-called with MiXCR into one record per CDR3 protein. The sample records hundreds of thousands of distinct CDR3 sequences, around 32% being singletons. With respect to this clonotype: Its antigen is currently unknown.

The sequencing here drew on cultured CD8+ T cells from PBMCs, taken from culture after CMV antigen stimulation. The clonotype was recovered from a human donor in good health (CMV status not recorded). Some clones in this sample may be carry-over from other donors' samples.

This CDR3 reads CASSQVETQVPREHEQFF. The CDR3 DNA follows: TGCGCCAGCAGCCAAGTCGAAACTCAAGTCCCCAGGGAGCATGAGCAGTTCTTC. This rearrangement joins TRBV4-1 to TRBJ2-1, with D possibly being TRBD1 or TRBD2 (5 bases each). The CDR3 consists of 18 residues. Looked up from germline, CDR1 is MGHRA and CDR2 is YSYEKL. With 1 base removed from V and 8 bases from J, the gap between germline ends came to 24 bases.